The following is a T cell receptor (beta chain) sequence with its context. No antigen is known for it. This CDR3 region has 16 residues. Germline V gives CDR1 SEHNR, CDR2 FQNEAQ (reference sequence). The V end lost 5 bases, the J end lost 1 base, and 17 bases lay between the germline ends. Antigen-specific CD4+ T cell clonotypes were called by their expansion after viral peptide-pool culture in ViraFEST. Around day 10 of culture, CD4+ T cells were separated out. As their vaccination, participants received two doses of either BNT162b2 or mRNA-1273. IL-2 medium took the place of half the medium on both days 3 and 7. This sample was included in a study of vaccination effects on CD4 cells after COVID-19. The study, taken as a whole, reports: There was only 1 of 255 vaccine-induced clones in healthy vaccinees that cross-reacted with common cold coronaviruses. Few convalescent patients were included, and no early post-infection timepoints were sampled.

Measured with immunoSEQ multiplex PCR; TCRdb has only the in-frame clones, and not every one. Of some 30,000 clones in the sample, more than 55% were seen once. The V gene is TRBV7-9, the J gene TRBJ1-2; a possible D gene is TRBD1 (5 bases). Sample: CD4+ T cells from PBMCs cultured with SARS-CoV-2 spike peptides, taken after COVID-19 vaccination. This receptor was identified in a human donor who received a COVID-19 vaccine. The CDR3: CASSTRVRDHNYGYTF. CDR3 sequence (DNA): TGTGCCAGCAGCACCCGGGTCAGGGACCATAACTATGGCTACACCTTC.